This T cell receptor beta chain was identified in a study of blood T cell repertoires in COVID-19. Overall study context: The samples span acute and convalescent COVID-19 from the United States, Italy and Spain. In each case, the material was cDNA or gDNA derived from T cells, B-cell-depleted T cells, or PBMCs.

Trimming pared 3 bases from V and 1 base from J, leaving 6 bases between. This CDR3 comprises 13 residues. Germline V CDR1 and CDR2: SGHNT, YENEEA. Original processing methods: Estimation of nucleated cell counts was performed using reference gene primer amplification. Libraries were prepared by immunoSEQ multiplex PCR; TCRdb keeps only in-frame clonotypes and omits some of them. The V and J calls and clone size come from that table; D and trimming were worked out from the DNA. The sample has about 200,000 clones, roughly 80% seen once. This sequence joins TRBV11-3 and TRBJ2-5; D remains unclear. The sample comprised peripheral blood. The sequence derives from an elderly woman with acute or convalescent COVID-19. The CDR3 here is CASSLASQETQYF. The CDR3 region has the DNA TGTGCCAGCAGCTTGGCATCCCAAGAGACCCAGTACTTC.